These T cell receptor beta chains were read from a single sample in a study of T-cell memory formation after mild COVID-19. TCRdb re-called the 5' RACE reads through MiXCR, storing one row per CDR3 protein. The sample carries about 560,000 distinct CDR3 sequences, 20% to 25% recorded once. The sample was PBMCs or a T cell subset sorted from them (not recorded which). Receptors were obtained from an adult woman who had mild COVID-19 (a few samples of this study predate the infection). Cell type and time point are not known. Both conserved end residues are trimmed from each CDR3.

V gene	J gene	CDR3 protein
TRBV30	TRBJ1-1	AWTRDRLNTEAF
TRBV20-1	TRBJ1-5	SARTGAKAQPQH
TRBV5-1	TRBJ2-5	ASSLAGLTEETQY
TRBV5-1	TRBJ1-2	ASRPSLNYGYT
TRBV12-3/TRBV12-4	TRBJ1-5	ASSPTRNQPQH
TRBV19	TRBJ2-1	ASSVTGDPYNEQF
TRBV10-3	TRBJ2-1	AISLGQATYNEQF
TRBV5-1	TRBJ1-6	ASSRTQGAGNSPLH
TRBV27	TRBJ1-1	ASSPSTGGTTEAF
TRBV20-1	TRBJ2-1	TGASYNEQF
TRBV29-1	TRBJ1-1	SVEASDPEAF
TRBV6-5	TRBJ2-1	ASSSKTKMRGGGQF
TRBV12-3/TRBV12-4	TRBJ1-5	ASSVGGQPQH
TRBV7-9	TRBJ2-2	ASSPRLWASNTGELF
TRBV4-2	TRBJ2-7	ASSQAGVAYEQY
TRBV12-3/TRBV12-4	TRBJ1-4	ASRGGRAWSTNEKLF
TRBV12-3/TRBV12-4	TRBJ1-1	ASRTWGARITEAF
TRBV5-1	TRBJ2-1	ASSLGHGGDEQF
TRBV5-5	TRBJ1-1	ASSPPSARTEAF
TRBV7-9	TRBJ2-7	ASSLDWVEQY
TRBV4-1	TRBJ1-2	ASSQWTGANYGYT
TRBV21-1	TRBJ2-2	ASSIPGSDTGELF
TRBV18	TRBJ1-4	ASSPRARDGGKLF
TRBV24-1	TRBJ2-1	ATSAHGSSYNEQF
TRBV11-2	TRBJ2-2	ASSYHTAGELF
TRBV7-9	TRBJ1-6	ASSPVPGYNSPLH
TRBV5-1	TRBJ1-4	ASSLEGAGNWKLF
TRBV7-3	TRBJ2-7	ASSAPGLAGIPYEQY
TRBV21-1	TRBJ2-2	ASRWLMGQGPGELF
TRBV24-1	TRBJ2-1	ATSDSTSGAHPTYNEQF
TRBV5-1	TRBJ2-5	ASRPMADQETQY
TRBV5-6	TRBJ1-5	ASILNDGDQPQH
TRBV4-1	TRBJ1-2	ASSRHVGFGYT
TRBV12-3/TRBV12-4	TRBJ1-1	ASIPRLSTMQAF
TRBV10-3	TRBJ2-7	AIRRDFYEQY
TRBV29-1	TRBJ2-5	SVDRLAGAGDQY
TRBV30	TRBJ2-2	AWSLGQGTYTGELF
TRBV6-5	TRBJ1-5	ASSVMSSNQPQH
TRBV19	TRBJ1-1	ASKQGLSTEAF
TRBV5-1	TRBJ2-5	ASSWEAGRTWTQY
TRBV5-1	TRBJ1-1	ASSLAGRGDTEAF
TRBV4-2	TRBJ1-1	ASSQVSSGEAF
TRBV4-2	TRBJ1-2	ASSQDNTGAYGYT
TRBV29-1	TRBJ2-3	SAAGVSTDTQY